The 2 T cell receptor beta chains reported below all come from one sample, sequenced in a study of PD-1 blockade in mismatch repair-deficient tumors. Their antigen targets remain unknown. Repertoires were generated with immunoSEQ multiplex PCR, while TCRdb's copy carries only in-frame clones and drops some. Here the sample spans over 14,000 clones, less than 85% being singletons. Time point given: approximately 10-day in vitro stimulation with candidate neoantigen peptide 5. The starting material was cells cultured in vitro, obtained from a patient treated with pembrolizumab. These receptor sequences come from an adult with mismatch repair-deficient cancer.

This clone was detected once. The chain joins TRBV19 to TRBJ2-7; 8 bases are shared with TRBD2. Germline assignment: CDR1 LNHDA and CDR2 SQIVND (reference sequence). V shed 6 bases, J shed 4 bases, and the junction held 5 bases outside the gene matches. The CDR3 contains 13 residues. CDR3 bases: TGTGCCAGTAGCTTTTCGGGGGGGTACGAGCAGTACTTC. Translation: CASSFSGGYEQYF.

The chain uses TRBV19 and TRBJ2-1, with 7 positions matching TRBD2. V shed 3 bases and J 10 bases; nucleotides not matched to a gene: 0. Germline V gene sequence: CDR1 LNHDA, CDR2 SQIVND (reference sequence). The CDR3 length is 11 residues. CDR3 residues: CASSMGLEQFF. CDR3 DNA sequence: TGTGCCAGTAGTATGGGACTAGAGCAGTTCTTC.